Listed below are T cell receptor beta chains from one sample, sequenced in a study of T cell responses to AZD1222 COVID-19 vaccine. Sequenced by immunoSEQ multiplex PCR; TCRdb stores in-frame clones only, minus some. The table records about 120,000 clones, 80% to 95% of them present only once. This specimen was peripheral blood, taken 28 days after the second dose of the MenACWY control vaccine. The receptors derive from an adult who received the MenACWY meningococcal vaccine as a control. CDR3s include the opening cysteine and the closing phenylalanine or tryptophan. Fields, in order: J gene, D gene, clone size, V gene, CDR3 protein, CDR3 DNA. A D gene is named only where the DNA matches it firmly. Size is omitted from some rows. Given values are once, few, many or a class for expanded clones.

j_gene: TRBJ1-5; d_gene: TRBD1; abundance: -; v_gene: TRBV19; CDR3aa: CASRFFGQGSNQPQHF; CDR3nt: TGTGCCAGTAGGTTTTTCGGACAGGGGAGCAATCAGCCCCAGCATTTT
j_gene: TRBJ1-5; d_gene: TRBD1; abundance: -; v_gene: TRBV27; CDR3aa: CASRNRGSGQPQHF; CDR3nt: TGTGCCAGCAGGAACAGGGGATCGGGTCAGCCCCAGCATTTT
j_gene: TRBJ2-2; d_gene: TRBD2; abundance: -; v_gene: TRBV14; CDR3aa: CASSLLGAGTNTGELFF; CDR3nt: TGTGCCAGCAGCCTCCTGGGAGCGGGAACGAACACCGGGGAGCTGTTTTTT
j_gene: TRBJ2-7; d_gene: TRBD2; abundance: once; v_gene: TRBV13; CDR3aa: CASMVSGSVYEQYF; CDR3nt: TGTGCCAGCATGGTGAGCGGGAGCGTTTACGAGCAGTACTTC
j_gene: TRBJ2-5; d_gene: TRBD2; abundance: -; v_gene: TRBV6-5; CDR3aa: CASRTSGGQTQYF; CDR3nt: TGTGCCAGCAGGACTAGCGGGGGGCAGACCCAGTACTTC
j_gene: TRBJ2-2; d_gene: TRBD1; abundance: -; v_gene: TRBV3-1/TRBV3-2; CDR3aa: CASSHTIGTGTGTGELFF; CDR3nt: TGTGCCAGCAGCCACACCATCGGGACAGGGACCGGGACCGGGGAGCTGTTTTTT
j_gene: TRBJ2-1; d_gene: TRBD2; abundance: once; v_gene: TRBV6-1; CDR3aa: CASSGRTSGIVNEQFF; CDR3nt: TGTGCCAGCAGTGGAAGGACTAGCGGGATTGTCAATGAGCAGTTCTTC
j_gene: TRBJ2-1; d_gene: -; abundance: -; v_gene: TRBV7-2; CDR3aa: CASSLGRRELF; CDR3nt: TGTGCCAGCAGCTTAGGCAGGAGGGAGCTCTTC
j_gene: TRBJ1-5; d_gene: -; abundance: -; v_gene: TRBV28; CDR3aa: CASTIPGRGQPQHF; CDR3nt: TGTGCCAGCACAATTCCTGGTAGGGGTCAGCCCCAGCATTTT
j_gene: TRBJ2-3; d_gene: -; abundance: -; v_gene: TRBV6-6; CDR3aa: CASSPIAGQSTDTQYF; CDR3nt: TGTGCCAGCAGCCCCATTGCGGGACAGAGCACAGATACGCAGTATTTT
j_gene: TRBJ2-1; d_gene: TRBD2; abundance: -; v_gene: TRBV11-2; CDR3aa: CASSLKRTSGGADEQFF; CDR3nt: TGTGCCAGCAGCTTAAAACGGACTAGCGGGGGGGCGGATGAGCAGTTCTTC
j_gene: TRBJ1-1; d_gene: -; abundance: -; v_gene: TRBV10-3; CDR3aa: CAISEYVGITEAFF; CDR3nt: TGTGCCATCAGTGAGTATGTGGGGATCACTGAAGCTTTCTTT
j_gene: TRBJ1-2; d_gene: -; abundance: -; v_gene: TRBV3-1/TRBV3-2; CDR3aa: CASSQVSAALSAF; CDR3nt: TGTGCCAGCAGCCAAGTATCGGCGGCACTTAGCGCCTTC
j_gene: TRBJ2-7; d_gene: -; abundance: -; v_gene: TRBV11-1; CDR3aa: CASSLEGYEQYF; CDR3nt: TGTGCCAGCAGCCTAGAAGGCTACGAGCAGTACTTC
j_gene: TRBJ2-1; d_gene: TRBD2; abundance: -; v_gene: TRBV5-1; CDR3aa: CASSHSAGTSGRYEQFF; CDR3nt: TGCGCCAGCAGCCACAGTGCCGGGACTAGCGGGAGATATGAGCAGTTCTTC
j_gene: TRBJ2-3; d_gene: TRBD2; abundance: -; v_gene: TRBV28; CDR3aa: CASSLLSGGRTDTQYF; CDR3nt: TGTGCCAGCAGTTTATTAAGCGGGGGGCGCACAGATACGCAGTATTTT
j_gene: TRBJ2-1; d_gene: -; abundance: -; v_gene: TRBV9; CDR3aa: CASSVRRLDEQFF; CDR3nt: TGTGCCAGCAGCGTGCGGCGTCTAGATGAGCAGTTCTTC
j_gene: TRBJ2-1; d_gene: -; abundance: -; v_gene: TRBV19; CDR3aa: CASSRLSARSSYNEQFF; CDR3nt: TGTGCCAGTAGTAGGCTGAGCGCCCGGAGCTCCTACAATGAGCAGTTCTTC
j_gene: TRBJ2-2; d_gene: -; abundance: -; v_gene: TRBV19; CDR3aa: CASSIVTGYTGELFF; CDR3nt: TGTGCCAGTAGTATAGTGACAGGCTACACCGGGGAGCTGTTTTTT
j_gene: TRBJ2-1; d_gene: TRBD1; abundance: -; v_gene: TRBV7-6; CDR3aa: CASSIQGQGVINEQFF; CDR3nt: TGTGCCAGCAGCATACAAGGACAGGGGGTTATAAATGAGCAGTTCTTC
j_gene: TRBJ1-3; d_gene: -; abundance: -; v_gene: TRBV25-1; CDR3aa: CASSGTGSKTGNTIYF; CDR3nt: TGTGCCAGCAGTGGAACGGGGTCGAAAACTGGAAACACCATATATTTT
j_gene: TRBJ1-6; d_gene: TRBD1; abundance: -; v_gene: TRBV5-5; CDR3aa: CASSLVGTGGNSPLHF; CDR3nt: TGTGCCAGCAGCTTGGTGGGAACAGGGGGAAATTCACCCCTCCACTTT
j_gene: TRBJ2-3; d_gene: TRBD2; abundance: -; v_gene: TRBV11-2; CDR3aa: CASSSPRLAGGSTDTQYF; CDR3nt: TGTGCCAGCAGCTCGCCAAGACTAGCGGGGGGGAGCACAGATACGCAGTATTTT
j_gene: TRBJ2-1; d_gene: -; abundance: -; v_gene: TRBV11-2; CDR3aa: CASSLAGINEQFF; CDR3nt: TGTGCCAGCAGCTTGGCCGGTATCAATGAGCAGTTCTTC
j_gene: TRBJ2-2; d_gene: -; abundance: -; v_gene: TRBV7-2; CDR3aa: CASSRGGLSNTGELFF; CDR3nt: TGTGCCAGCAGCAGGGGGGGCCTCTCGAACACCGGGGAGCTGTTTTTT
j_gene: TRBJ2-2; d_gene: TRBD1; abundance: few; v_gene: TRBV25-1; CDR3aa: CASTHRARQGVKGELFF; CDR3nt: TGTGCCAGCACCCACAGAGCGAGACAGGGGGTTAAAGGGGAGCTGTTTTTT